This TCR beta chain is from a study of vaccination effects on CD4 cells after COVID-19. Turning to this clone: The antigen remains undetermined.

General study findings and limits: After vaccination, at late timepoints, clones induced by infection and by vaccine contracted markedly.

Profiling relied on immunoSEQ multiplex PCR, and the TCRdb table lists in-frame clones only, not all of them. The table includes approximately 57,000 clones, less than 80% detected once. Looked up from germline, CDR1 is ENHRY and CDR2 is SYGVKD. Trimming at V came to 4 bases and at J to 3 bases, leaving 1 base not matched to a gene. This CDR3 is built from 14 residues. Following 10 days of culture, CD4+ T cells were isolated. The vaccine given was either BNT162b2 or mRNA-1273, in two doses. The clonotype was recovered from a human donor who received a COVID-19 vaccine. The chain employs TRBV10-3 and TRBJ2-1; 9 nucleotides line up with TRBD2. Sequences were derived from CD4+ T cells from PBMCs cultured without peptide, sampled after COVID-19 vaccination. The CDR3 here is CAISVTSGYNEQFF. In DNA form, the CDR3 reads TGTGCCATCAGTGTGACTAGCGGCTACAATGAGCAGTTCTTC.